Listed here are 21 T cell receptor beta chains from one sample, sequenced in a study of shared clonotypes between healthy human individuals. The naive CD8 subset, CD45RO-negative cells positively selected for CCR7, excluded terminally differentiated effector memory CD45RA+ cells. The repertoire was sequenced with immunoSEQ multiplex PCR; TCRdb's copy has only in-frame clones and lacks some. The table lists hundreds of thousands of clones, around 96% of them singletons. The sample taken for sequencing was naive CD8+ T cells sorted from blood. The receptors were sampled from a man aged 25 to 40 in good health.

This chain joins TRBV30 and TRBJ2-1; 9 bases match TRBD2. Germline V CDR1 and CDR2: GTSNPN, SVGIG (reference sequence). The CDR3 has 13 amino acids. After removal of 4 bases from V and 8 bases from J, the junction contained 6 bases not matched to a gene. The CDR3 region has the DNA TGTGCCTGGAATAGCGGGAGTCTGGATGAGCAGTTCTTC. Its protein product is CAWNSGSLDEQFF.

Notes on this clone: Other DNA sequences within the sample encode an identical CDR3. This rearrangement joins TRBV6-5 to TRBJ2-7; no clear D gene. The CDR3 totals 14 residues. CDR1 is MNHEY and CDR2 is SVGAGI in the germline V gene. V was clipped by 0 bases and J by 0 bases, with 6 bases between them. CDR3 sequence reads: CASSYSSGSYEQYF. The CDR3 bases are TGTGCCAGCAGTTACTCCTCCGGCTCCTACGAGCAGTACTTC.

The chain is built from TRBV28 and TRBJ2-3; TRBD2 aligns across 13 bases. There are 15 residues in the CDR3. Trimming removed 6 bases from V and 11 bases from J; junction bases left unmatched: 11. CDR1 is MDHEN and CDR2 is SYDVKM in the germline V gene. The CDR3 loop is CASRKSGTSGILQYF. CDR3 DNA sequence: TGTGCCAGCAGAAAGTCAGGGACTAGCGGGATATTGCAGTATTTT.

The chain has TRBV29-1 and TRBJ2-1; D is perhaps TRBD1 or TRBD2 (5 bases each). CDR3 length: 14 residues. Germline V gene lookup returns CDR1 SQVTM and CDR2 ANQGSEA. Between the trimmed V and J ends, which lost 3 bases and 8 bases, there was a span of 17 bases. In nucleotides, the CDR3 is TGCAGCGTTGATTTGGGGACCCGCTTAGATGAGCAGTTCTTC. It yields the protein CSVDLGTRLDEQFF.

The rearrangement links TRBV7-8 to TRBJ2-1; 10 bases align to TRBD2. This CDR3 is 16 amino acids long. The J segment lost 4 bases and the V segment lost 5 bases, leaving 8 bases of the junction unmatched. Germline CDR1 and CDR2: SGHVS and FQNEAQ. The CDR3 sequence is CASSPTSGIGYNEQFF. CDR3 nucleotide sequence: TGTGCCAGCAGCCCAACTAGCGGGATTGGGTACAATGAGCAGTTCTTC.

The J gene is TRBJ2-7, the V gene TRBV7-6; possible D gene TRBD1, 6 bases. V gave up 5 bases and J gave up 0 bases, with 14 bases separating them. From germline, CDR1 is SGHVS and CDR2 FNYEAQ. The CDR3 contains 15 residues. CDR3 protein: CASSPGHLSSYEQYF. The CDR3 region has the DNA TGTGCCAGCAGCCCGGGACACTTGAGCTCCTACGAGCAGTACTTC.

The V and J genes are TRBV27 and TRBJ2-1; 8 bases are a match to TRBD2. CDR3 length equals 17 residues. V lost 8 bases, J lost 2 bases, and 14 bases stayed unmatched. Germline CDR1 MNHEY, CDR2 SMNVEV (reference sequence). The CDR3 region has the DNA TGTGCCAGCCGGGTCAGGCGCGGACTAGCTCCCTACAATGAGCAGTTCTTC. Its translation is CASRVRRGLAPYNEQFF.

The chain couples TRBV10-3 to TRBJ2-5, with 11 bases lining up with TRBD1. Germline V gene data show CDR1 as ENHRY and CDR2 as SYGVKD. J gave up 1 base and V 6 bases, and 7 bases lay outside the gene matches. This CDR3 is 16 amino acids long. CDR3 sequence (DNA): TGTGCCATCAGCCCCTCGGGGACAGGGGGCCAAGAGACCCAGTACTTC. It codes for CAISPSGTGGQETQYF.

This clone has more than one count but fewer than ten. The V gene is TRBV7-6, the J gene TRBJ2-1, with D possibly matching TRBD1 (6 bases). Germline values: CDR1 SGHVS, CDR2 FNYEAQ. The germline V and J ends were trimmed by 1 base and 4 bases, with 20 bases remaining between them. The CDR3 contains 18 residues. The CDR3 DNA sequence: TGTGCCAGCAGCTTAGATCCGACGTTGGACAGAAGATACAATGAGCAGTTCTTC. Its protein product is CASSLDPTLDRRYNEQFF.

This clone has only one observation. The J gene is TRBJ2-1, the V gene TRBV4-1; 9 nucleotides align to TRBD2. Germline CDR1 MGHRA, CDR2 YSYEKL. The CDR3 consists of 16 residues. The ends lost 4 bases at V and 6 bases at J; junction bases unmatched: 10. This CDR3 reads CASSLSGRPHFNEQFF. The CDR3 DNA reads TGCGCCAGCAGCCTAAGCGGGAGGCCACACTTCAATGAGCAGTTCTTC.

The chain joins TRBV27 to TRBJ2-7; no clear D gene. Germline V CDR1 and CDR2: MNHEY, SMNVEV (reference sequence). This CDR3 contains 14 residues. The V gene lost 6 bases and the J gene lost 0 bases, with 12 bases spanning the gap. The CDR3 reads CASSTGPFSYEQYF. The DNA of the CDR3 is TGTGCCAGCAGCACCGGGCCATTCTCCTACGAGCAGTACTTC.

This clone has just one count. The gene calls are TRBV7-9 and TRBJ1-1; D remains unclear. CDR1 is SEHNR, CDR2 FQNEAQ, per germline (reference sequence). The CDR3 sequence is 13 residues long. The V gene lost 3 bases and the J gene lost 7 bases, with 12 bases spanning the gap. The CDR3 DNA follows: TGTGCCAGCAGCTTTGCTCCGGGCCATGAAGCTTTCTTT. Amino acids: CASSFAPGHEAFF.

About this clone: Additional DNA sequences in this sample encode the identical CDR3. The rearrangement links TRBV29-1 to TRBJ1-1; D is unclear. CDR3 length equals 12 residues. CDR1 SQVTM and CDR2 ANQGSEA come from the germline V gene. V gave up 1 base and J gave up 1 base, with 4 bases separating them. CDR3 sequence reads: CSVEGRNTEAFF. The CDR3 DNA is TGCAGCGTTGAAGGCAGGAACACTGAAGCTTTCTTT.

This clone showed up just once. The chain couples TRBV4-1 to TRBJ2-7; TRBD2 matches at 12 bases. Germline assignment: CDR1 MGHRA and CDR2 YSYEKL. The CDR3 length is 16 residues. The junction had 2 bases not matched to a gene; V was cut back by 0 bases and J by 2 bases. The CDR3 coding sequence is TGCGCCAGCAGCCAAGAACTAGCGGGAGGTGCCTACGAGCAGTACTTC. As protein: CASSQELAGGAYEQYF.

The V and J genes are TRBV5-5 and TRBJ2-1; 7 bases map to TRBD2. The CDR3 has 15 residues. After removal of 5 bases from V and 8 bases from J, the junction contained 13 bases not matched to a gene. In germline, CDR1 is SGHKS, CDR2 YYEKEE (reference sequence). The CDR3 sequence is CASRVTWREYDEQFF. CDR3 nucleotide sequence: TGTGCCAGCAGGGTAACCTGGCGGGAGTACGATGAGCAGTTCTTC.

The CDR3 spells CASSRDGVSSTEAFF. In nucleotides, the CDR3 is TGTGCCAGCAGCCGGGACGGGGTATCGAGCACTGAAGCTTTCTTT. The rearrangement uses TRBV9 and TRBJ1-1; D is perhaps TRBD1 (5 bases). Germline V gene lookup returns CDR1 SGDLS and CDR2 YYNGEE. This CDR3 comprises 15 residues. V was clipped by 4 bases and J by 4 bases, with 17 bases between them.

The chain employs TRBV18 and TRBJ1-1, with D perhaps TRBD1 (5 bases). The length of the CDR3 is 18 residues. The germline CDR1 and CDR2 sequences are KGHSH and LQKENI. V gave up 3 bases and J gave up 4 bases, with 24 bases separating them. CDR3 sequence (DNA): TGTGCCAGCTCACCCGGAGTTGGGGGAGGGATCGGGATCACTGAAGCTTTCTTT. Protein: CASSPGVGGGIGITEAFF.

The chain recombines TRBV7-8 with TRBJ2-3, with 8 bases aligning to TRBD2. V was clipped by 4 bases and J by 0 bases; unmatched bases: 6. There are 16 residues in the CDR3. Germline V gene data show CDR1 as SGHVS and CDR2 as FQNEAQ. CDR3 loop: CASSWSGSVSTDTQYF. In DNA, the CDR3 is TGTGCCAGCAGCTGGAGCGGGAGCGTTAGCACAGATACGCAGTATTTT.

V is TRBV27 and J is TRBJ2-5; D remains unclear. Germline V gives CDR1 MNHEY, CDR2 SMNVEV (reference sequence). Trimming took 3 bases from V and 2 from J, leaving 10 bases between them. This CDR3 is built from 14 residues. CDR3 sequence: CASSFLKAQETQYF. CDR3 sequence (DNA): TGTGCCAGCAGTTTTTTGAAAGCACAAGAGACCCAGTACTTC.

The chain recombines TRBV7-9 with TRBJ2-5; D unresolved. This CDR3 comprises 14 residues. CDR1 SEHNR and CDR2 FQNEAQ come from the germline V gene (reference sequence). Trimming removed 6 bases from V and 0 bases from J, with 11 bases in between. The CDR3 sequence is CASRSGAYQETQYF. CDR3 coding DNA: TGTGCCAGCAGATCAGGCGCGTACCAAGAGACCCAGTACTTC.

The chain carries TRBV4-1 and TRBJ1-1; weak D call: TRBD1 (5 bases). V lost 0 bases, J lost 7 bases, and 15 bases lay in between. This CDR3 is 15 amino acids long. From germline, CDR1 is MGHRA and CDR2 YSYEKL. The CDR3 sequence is CASSQEGPGGDEAFF. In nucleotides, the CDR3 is TGCGCCAGCAGCCAAGAGGGACCTGGGGGGGATGAAGCTTTCTTT.